The clone carrying this T cell receptor (beta chain) has just a few counts. No antigen is known for it. The ends lost 3 bases at V and 6 bases at J; junction bases unmatched: 17. This CDR3 is built from 18 residues. CDR1 LNHDA and CDR2 SQIVND come from the germline V gene (reference sequence). This specimen comes from a study of T cells in Graves' hyperthyroidism and ophthalmopathy. Notes on the study in general: Ophthalmopathy was predicted by the model a median of approximately 6 months ahead of onset.

Researchers amplified the TCR beta CDR3 regions from RNA transcripts. When the TCR CDR3 underwent first-round RT-PCR, the HTBI primer set was used. Each CDR3 protein gets one entry after TCRdb re-called the multiplex PCR reads with MiXCR. The sample lists fewer than 550,000 distinct CDR3 sequences, less than 20% occurring once. The gene calls are TRBV19 and TRBJ2-1; 7 positions agree with TRBD2. The receptor was isolated from a woman between 18 and 29 years old with Graves' hyperthyroidism. Sequenced: blood. This CDR3 is CASSIGTTGSNARNEQFF. CDR3 in DNA: TGTGCCAGTAGTATTGGGACTACGGGATCCAATGCCCGCAATGAGCAGTTCTTC.